This entry lists 19 T cell receptor beta chains sequenced from one sample in a study of a mutant IDH1 vaccine in newly diagnosed glioma. Time point specified: week 11, during vaccination. Every single dose of the vaccine, 300 ug of mutant IDH1 20-mer peptide, came with topical imiquimod. Assay used: immunoSEQ multiplex PCR; TCRdb lists only in-frame clones, some missing. This table has tens of thousands of clones, less than 85% appearing once. Antigens of these TCRs are unknown. The sample here was PBMCs, taken from a glioma patient whose treatment included an IDH1 peptide vaccine. The receptor set was obtained from a woman aged 45-59 years with glioma.

The CDR3 spells CATRWTGGNSPLHF. Written as DNA, the CDR3 is TGTGCCACCAGATGGACAGGGGGTAATTCACCCCTCCACTTT. This chain joins TRBV15 and TRBJ1-6, with 10 bases aligning to TRBD1. Germline V lookup: CDR1 LNHNV, CDR2 YYDKDF (reference sequence). V lost 6 bases, J lost 6 bases, and 2 bases stayed unmatched. The CDR3 covers 14 residues.

This rearrangement joins TRBV5-8 to TRBJ2-5; 7 bases match TRBD1. The germline V gene has CDR1 SGHTS and CDR2 YDEGEE. CDR3 length: 11 amino acids. With V trimmed by 4 bases and J by 10 bases, 4 bases remained unmatched. CDR3 DNA sequence: TGTGCCAGCAGCCTTCACAGGGGCCAGTACTTC. Translation gives CASSLHRGQYF.

As for this clone: Its ends do not fully match the called genes, so a read error is possible. This rearrangement joins TRBV7-8 to TRBJ2-3, with 7 bases fitting TRBD1. Germline CDR1 SGHVS, CDR2 FQNEAQ. The CDR3 is 11 residues long. This CDR3 is CASSLGTVPDF. CDR3 in DNA: TGTGCCAGCAGCCTAGGGACAGTCCCAGATTTT.

This chain joins TRBV7-2 and TRBJ2-7, with 16 positions matching TRBD2. CDR3 length: 17 residues. V shed 4 bases and J 7 bases; nucleotides not matched to a gene: 10. The germline CDR1 and CDR2 sequences are SGHTA and FQGNSA. DNA for the CDR3: TGTGCCAGCAGCTGGGGGACTAGCGGGGGGGCTGGTCGGGAGCAGTACTTC. Residues: CASSWGTSGGAGREQYF.

This clone came up once. The V gene is TRBV6-1, the J gene TRBJ1-1; D not resolved. The CDR3 consists of 14 residues. Trimming cost V 1 base and J 2 bases, with 8 bases left between them. Germline lookup yields CDR1 MNHNS and CDR2 SASEGT. This CDR3 is CASSEGRVNTEAFF. The CDR3 DNA reads as TGTGCCAGCAGTGAAGGAAGGGTCAACACTGAAGCTTTCTTT.

CDR3 nucleotides: TGTGCCAGCAGTTACCGTGGAACAGTTAGTGGCTACACCTTC. Translating gives CASSYRGTVSGYTF. The chain uses TRBV6-5 and TRBJ1-2; D is undetermined. V was clipped by 2 bases and J by 7 bases, with 14 bases between them. This CDR3 comprises 14 residues. CDR1 is MNHEY and CDR2 is SVGAGI in the germline V gene.

The chain is built from TRBV4-1 and TRBJ1-4, with TRBD1 identical over 7 bases. V shed 4 bases and J 7 bases; nucleotides not matched to a gene: 6. This CDR3 is 14 amino acids long. The germline V gene has CDR1 MGHRA and CDR2 YSYEKL. The CDR3 loop is CASSPGTASEKLFF. In DNA form, the CDR3 reads TGCGCCAGCAGCCCGGGGACAGCCTCTGAAAAACTGTTTTTT.

This chain links TRBV9 with TRBJ2-5; D is unresolved. This CDR3 has 16 residues. With 4 bases removed from V and 1 base from J, the gap between germline ends came to 17 bases. Germline V gives CDR1 SGDLS, CDR2 YYNGEE. This CDR3 is CASSRSYGTTQETQYF. The CDR3 nucleotides read TGTGCCAGCAGCCGTTCATACGGCACTACCCAAGAGACCCAGTACTTC.

The CDR3 DNA reads TGCGCCAGCAGCTTCTCCGGGACGGTCCCTAGCACAGATACGCAGTATTTT. Translated: CASSFSGTVPSTDTQYF. V usage is TRBV5-1 and J usage is TRBJ2-3; tentatively, D is TRBD1 or TRBD2 (5 bases each). This CDR3 has 17 amino acids. Germline V CDR1 and CDR2: SGHRS, YFSETQ. V shed 2 bases and J shed 0 bases, with 16 bases lying between them.

A few counts support this clone. V gene TRBV2 combines with J gene TRBJ1-5; D uncertain. The germline V and J ends were trimmed by 6 bases and 6 bases, with 12 bases remaining between them. The CDR3 spans 13 residues. CDR1 is SNHLY and CDR2 is FYNNEI in the germline V gene. In DNA, the CDR3 is TGTGCCAGCAGGACTCTGGTCGGTCAGCCCCAGCATTTT. It specifies CASRTLVGQPQHF.

V gene TRBV5-1 combines with J gene TRBJ2-1; 11 bases line up with TRBD1. The V gene's germline CDR1 is SGHRS and CDR2 YFSETQ. V was clipped by 4 bases and J by 6 bases; unmatched bases: 9. The CDR3 extends over 16 amino acids. CDR3: CASSPGQGARGNEQFF. The CDR3 DNA is TGCGCCAGCAGCCCAGGACAGGGGGCGAGGGGCAATGAGCAGTTCTTC.

The rearrangement joins TRBV7-9 to TRBJ1-3; TRBD1 matches 7 bases. This CDR3 spans 14 amino acids. From germline, CDR1 is SEHNR and CDR2 FQNEAQ (reference sequence). V lost 6 bases, J lost 8 bases, and 10 bases stayed unmatched. The CDR3 protein is CASRKVQGDHTIYF. The CDR3 nucleotides read TGTGCCAGCAGGAAAGTTCAGGGGGATCACACCATATATTTT.

This clone was counted only a few times. J is TRBJ1-6 and V is TRBV7-3; 7 bases match TRBD1. The trim removed 1 base at V and 10 bases at J, leaving 7 bases unmatched. Germline V gene sequence: CDR1 SGHTA, CDR2 FQGTGA. This CDR3 spans 15 amino acids. This CDR3 reads CASSLKQGVGSPLHF. CDR3 nucleotides: TGTGCCAGCAGCTTAAAGCAGGGGGTCGGATCACCCCTCCACTTT.

The V and J genes are TRBV27 and TRBJ2-7, with D perhaps matching TRBD2 (6 bases). V lost 3 bases and J lost 1, with 7 bases in between. This CDR3 has 13 amino acids. Germline loops: CDR1 MNHEY, CDR2 SMNVEV (reference sequence). DNA of the CDR3: TGTGCCAGCAGTTTTCGGGGGTCCTACGAGCAGTACTTC. It is translated as CASSFRGSYEQYF.

This clone showed up just once. This chain connects TRBV27 to TRBJ1-4; weak D call: TRBD1 (5 bases). There are 12 residues in the CDR3. Trimming pared 5 bases from V and 8 bases from J, leaving 9 bases between. Germline assignment: CDR1 MNHEY and CDR2 SMNVEV (reference sequence). CDR3 sequence reads: CASSRWGEKLFF. CDR3 bases: TGTGCCAGCAGTCGTTGGGGGGAAAAACTGTTTTTT.

This clone was detected a few times. The chain is built from TRBV9 and TRBJ1-1, with D tentatively TRBD1 (6 bases). The germline gives CDR1 SGDLS, CDR2 YYNGEE. The V end lost 4 bases, the J end lost 0 bases, and 10 bases lay between the germline ends. CDR3 length: 14 residues. The chain's CDR3 is CASSLQGMNTEAFF. In nucleotides, the CDR3 is TGTGCCAGCAGCTTGCAGGGGATGAACACTGAAGCTTTCTTT. Drawing the rest from reference TRBV9 and TRBJ1-1, the complete variable domain is DSGVTQTPKHLITATGQRVTLRCSPRSGDLSVYWYQQSLDQGLQFLIQYYNGEERAKGNILERFSAQQFPDLHSELNLSSLELGDSALYFCASSLQGMNTEAFFGQGTRLTVV.

V and J are TRBV5-4 and TRBJ2-3; a possible D gene is TRBD1 (6 bases). The length of the CDR3 is 16 residues. V dropped 4 bases and J dropped 0 bases, with 15 bases sitting between them. Germline-derived CDR1 and CDR2 are SGHNT and YYREEE (reference sequence). The CDR3 is CASSEKGGSSTDTQYF. The CDR3 nucleotides read TGTGCCAGCAGCGAGAAAGGGGGATCTAGCACAGATACGCAGTATTTT. The full variable domain, in which reference TRBV5-4 and TRBJ2-3 provide the parts outside the CDR3, is ETGVTQSPTHLIKTRGQQVTLRCSSQSGHNTVSWYQQALGQGPQFIFQYYREEENGRGNFPPRFSGLQFPNYSSELNVNALELDDSALYLCASSEKGGSSTDTQYFGPGTRLTVL.

CDR3 coding DNA: TGTGCCAGCAGCTGGGGGAGGAACACTGAAGCTTTCTTT. It is translated as CASSWGRNTEAFF. The chain links TRBV11-2 to TRBJ1-1; D is perhaps TRBD1 (5 bases). V was trimmed by 4 bases and J by 1 base, leaving 7 bases between them. The CDR3 spans 13 residues. Germline-derived CDR1 and CDR2 are SGHAT and FQNNGV.

The chain couples TRBV28 to TRBJ1-1; 9 bases fit TRBD1. The CDR3 extends over 15 amino acids. V was pared by 4 bases and J by 4 bases, with 7 bases of the junction left unmatched. Germline CDR1 is MDHEN and CDR2 is SYDVKM. CDR3 region: CASSYQDRGTTEAFF. In DNA, the CDR3 is TGTGCCAGCAGTTATCAGGACAGGGGAACCACTGAAGCTTTCTTT.